This TCR beta chain was captured by sequencing in a study of T cell changes during pregnancy in multiple sclerosis. The V end lost 4 bases, the J end lost 0 bases, and 8 bases lay between the germline ends. This CDR3 contains 14 residues. The germline gives CDR1 SGHRS, CDR2 YFSETQ. This clone was seen more than once but under ten times. Assay: immunoSEQ multiplex PCR; the TCRdb copy retains only in-frame clones and omits some. The sample includes over 50,000 clones, about nine tenths of them seen just once. This specimen consisted of CD4+ T cells from peripheral blood mononuclear cells, obtained in the third trimester of pregnancy. The receptor's source is a female donor with multiple sclerosis, enrolled in a pregnancy study. The chain uses TRBV5-1 and TRBJ1-5; D is unresolved. As DNA, the CDR3 is TGCGCCAGCAGCCCGGACTCTAGCAATCAGCCCCAGCATTTT. Encoded protein: CASSPDSSNQPQHF.